This T cell receptor (beta chain) was identified in a study of T cell responses to AZD1222 COVID-19 vaccine. Study-level points and caveats: Unmutated variant regions are reportedly targeted by nearly half of spike-specific TCRs. Clonal diversity may have been underestimated in mostly white British donors. After the peak T cell response, and only then, were repertoires sampled.

As regards this clone: What it recognizes is unknown.

Generated by immunoSEQ multiplex PCR, the TCRdb table keeps only in-frame clones and is missing some. The sample has 130,000 or so clones; approximately 90% are singletons. The germline CDR1 and CDR2 sequences are SGHVS and FNYEAQ. Deletions cut 5 bases from V and 2 bases from J, with 7 bases between. The CDR3 totals 13 residues. The sequence derives from an adult who received the AZD1222 COVID-19 vaccine. The sample here was peripheral blood, taken 28 days after the second AZD1222 dose. V usage is TRBV7-6 and J usage is TRBJ2-1; D remains ambiguous. The CDR3 region is CASSPRPYNEQFF. CDR3 DNA sequence: TGTGCCAGCAGCCCCCGTCCCTACAATGAGCAGTTCTTC. Full variable domain (missing parts from reference TRBV7-6 and TRBJ2-1): GAGVSQSPRYKVTKRGQDVALRCDPISGHVSLYWYRQALGQGPEFLTYFNYEAQQDKSGLPNDRFSAERPEGSISTLTIQRTEQRDSAMYRCASSPRPYNEQFFGPGTRLTVL.